This T cell receptor (beta chain) was sequenced in a study of blood T cell repertoires in COVID-19. Turning to the study itself: PBMCs, B-cell-depleted T cells, or T cells provided the cDNA or gDNA that made up the material.

A few counts support this clone. Original data processing: Amplification from reference gene primers served as the basis for estimated nucleated cell counts. The data were produced by immunoSEQ multiplex PCR, yet TCRdb's version contains in-frame clones alone and is incomplete. V, J and clone size were drawn from that table, and D and trimming were deduced from the DNA. This sample has 250,000 to 300,000 clones, with just over 85% found just once. Trimming shortened V by 7 bases and J by 0 bases, and 12 bases separated the two germline ends. This CDR3 comprises 14 residues. Looked up from germline, CDR1 is MNHEY and CDR2 is SVGAGI.

J is TRBJ1-1 and V is TRBV6-5, with D perhaps TRBD1 (6 bases). Sample: peripheral blood. The sequence was obtained from a woman aged 25 to 39 with active or convalescent COVID-19. This CDR3 is CASTSGQLNTEAFF. The DNA of the CDR3 is TGTGCCAGCACATCAGGACAGTTGAACACTGAAGCTTTCTTT.